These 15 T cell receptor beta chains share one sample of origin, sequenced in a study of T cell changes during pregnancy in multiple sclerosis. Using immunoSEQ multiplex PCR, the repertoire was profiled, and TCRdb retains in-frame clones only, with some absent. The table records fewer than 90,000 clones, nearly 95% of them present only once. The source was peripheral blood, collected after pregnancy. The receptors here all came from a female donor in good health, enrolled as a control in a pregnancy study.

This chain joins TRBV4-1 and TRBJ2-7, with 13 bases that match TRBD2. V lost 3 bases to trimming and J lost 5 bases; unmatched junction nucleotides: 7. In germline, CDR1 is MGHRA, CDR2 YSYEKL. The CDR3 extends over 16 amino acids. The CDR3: CASSQAGLAGDNEQYF. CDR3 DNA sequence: TGCGCCAGCAGCCAGGCCGGACTAGCGGGAGACAACGAGCAGTACTTC.

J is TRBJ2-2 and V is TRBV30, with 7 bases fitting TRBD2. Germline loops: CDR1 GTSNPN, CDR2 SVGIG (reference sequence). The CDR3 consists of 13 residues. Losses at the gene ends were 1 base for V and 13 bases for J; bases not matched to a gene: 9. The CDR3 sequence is CAWSALAGAPLFF. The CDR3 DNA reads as TGTGCCTGGAGTGCCCTTGCGGGAGCGCCGCTGTTTTTT. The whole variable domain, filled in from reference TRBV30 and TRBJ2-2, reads SQTIHQWPATLVQPVGSPLSLECTVEGTSNPNLYWYRQAAGRGLQLLFYSVGIGQISSEVPQNLSASRPQDRQFILSSKKLLLSDSGFYLCAWSALAGAPLFFGEGSRLTVL.

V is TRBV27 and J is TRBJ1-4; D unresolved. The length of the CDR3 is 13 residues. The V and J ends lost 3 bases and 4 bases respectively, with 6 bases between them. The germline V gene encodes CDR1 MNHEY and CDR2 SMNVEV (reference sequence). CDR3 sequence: CASSFSHNEKLFF. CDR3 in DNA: TGTGCCAGCAGTTTTAGCCATAATGAAAAACTGTTTTTT.

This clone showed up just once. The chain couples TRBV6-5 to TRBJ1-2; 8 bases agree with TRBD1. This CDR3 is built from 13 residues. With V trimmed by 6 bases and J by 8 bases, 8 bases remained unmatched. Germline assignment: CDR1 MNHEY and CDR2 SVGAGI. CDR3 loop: CASSRGQGWGYTF. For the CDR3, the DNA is TGTGCCAGCAGCCGAGGACAGGGATGGGGCTACACCTTC.

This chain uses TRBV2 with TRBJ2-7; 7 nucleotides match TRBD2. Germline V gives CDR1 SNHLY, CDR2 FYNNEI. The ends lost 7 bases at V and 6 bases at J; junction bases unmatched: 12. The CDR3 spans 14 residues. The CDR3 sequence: CASMRGRAGVEQYF. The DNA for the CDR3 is TGTGCCAGCATGCGGGGGAGGGCCGGGGTCGAGCAGTACTTC.

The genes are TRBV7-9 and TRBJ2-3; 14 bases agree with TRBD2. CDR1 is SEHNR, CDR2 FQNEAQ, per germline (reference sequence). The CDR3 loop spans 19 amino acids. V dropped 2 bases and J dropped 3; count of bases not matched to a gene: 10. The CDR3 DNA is TGTGCCAGCAGCTTATTAGAGGGACTAGCGGGGGAGAATACAGATACGCAGTATTTT. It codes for CASSLLEGLAGENTDTQYF.

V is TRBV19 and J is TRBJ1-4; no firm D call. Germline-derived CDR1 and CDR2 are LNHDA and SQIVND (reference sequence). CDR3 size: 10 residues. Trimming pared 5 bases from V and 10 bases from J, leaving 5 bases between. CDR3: CASSSGKLFF. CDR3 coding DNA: TGTGCCAGTAGTTCCGGAAAACTGTTTTTT. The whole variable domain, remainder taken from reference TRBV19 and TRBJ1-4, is DGGITQSPKYLFRKEGQNVTLSCEQNLNHDAMYWYRQDPGQGLRLIYYSQIVNDFQKGDIAEGYSVSREKKESFPLTVTSAQKNPTAFYLCASSSGKLFFGSGTQLSVL.

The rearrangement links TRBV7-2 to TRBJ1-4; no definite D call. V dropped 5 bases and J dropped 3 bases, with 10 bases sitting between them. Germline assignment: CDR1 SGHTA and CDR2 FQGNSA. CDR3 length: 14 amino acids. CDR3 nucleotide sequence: TGTGCCAGCAGCCCCCGGGGTCCTAATGAAAAACTGTTTTTT. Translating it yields CASSPRGPNEKLFF.

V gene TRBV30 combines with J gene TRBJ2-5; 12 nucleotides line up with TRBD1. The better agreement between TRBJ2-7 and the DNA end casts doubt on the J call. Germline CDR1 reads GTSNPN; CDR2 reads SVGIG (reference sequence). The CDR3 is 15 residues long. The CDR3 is CAWSVQGQGAYEQYF. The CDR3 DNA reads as TGTGCCTGGAGTGTACAGGGACAGGGGGCTTACGAGCAGTACTTC.

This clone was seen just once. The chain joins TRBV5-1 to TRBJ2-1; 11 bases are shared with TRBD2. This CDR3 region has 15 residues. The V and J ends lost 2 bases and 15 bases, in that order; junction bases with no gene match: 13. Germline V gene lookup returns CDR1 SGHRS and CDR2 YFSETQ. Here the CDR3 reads CASSLGRLAGGYLFF. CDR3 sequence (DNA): TGCGCCAGCAGCTTAGGGAGGCTAGCGGGAGGATACTTGTTCTTC.

The CDR3 coding sequence is TGTGCCAGCAGTGATCCCGGGACACCTCGACTAGCGGGAGTTGGCTACGAGCAGTACTTC. Protein: CASSDPGTPRLAGVGYEQYF. V gene TRBV6-4 combines with J gene TRBJ2-7; TRBD2 aligns across 12 bases. The CDR3 length is 20 residues. V was clipped by 3 bases and J by 3 bases; unmatched bases: 18. The germline gives CDR1 MRHNA, CDR2 SNTAGT.

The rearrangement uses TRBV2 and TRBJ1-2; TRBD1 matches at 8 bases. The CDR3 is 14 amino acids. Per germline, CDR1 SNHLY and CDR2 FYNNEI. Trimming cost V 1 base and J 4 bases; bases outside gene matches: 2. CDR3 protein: CASSEGTGTYGYTF. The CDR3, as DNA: TGTGCCAGCAGTGAAGGGACAGGGACCTATGGCTACACCTTC.

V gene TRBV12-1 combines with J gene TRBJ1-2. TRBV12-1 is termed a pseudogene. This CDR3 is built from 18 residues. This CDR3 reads CASRSRRGPTYHNYGYTF. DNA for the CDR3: TGTGCCAGCAGGTCCCGGAGAGGGCCAACCTACCATAACTATGGCTACACCTTC.

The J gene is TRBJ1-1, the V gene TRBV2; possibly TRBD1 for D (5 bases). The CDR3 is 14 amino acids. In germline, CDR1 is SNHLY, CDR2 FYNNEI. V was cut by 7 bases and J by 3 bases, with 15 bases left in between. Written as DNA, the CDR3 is TGTGCCAGCACCGAACAGGTTCTGGACACTGAAGCTTTCTTT. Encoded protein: CASTEQVLDTEAFF.

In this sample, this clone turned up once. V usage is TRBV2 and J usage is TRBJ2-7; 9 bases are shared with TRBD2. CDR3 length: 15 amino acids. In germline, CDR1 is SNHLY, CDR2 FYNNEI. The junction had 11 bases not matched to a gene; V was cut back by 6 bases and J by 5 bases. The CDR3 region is CASRGSASGKNEQYF. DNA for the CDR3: TGTGCCAGCAGGGGGTCGGCTAGCGGGAAAAACGAGCAGTACTTC.